The 25 T cell receptor beta chains given below trace back to one sample, sequenced in a study of T cell responses to AZD1222 COVID-19 vaccine. Clones were read by immunoSEQ multiplex PCR, and TCRdb kept only the in-frame ones, dropping some. The sample records roughly 29,000 clones, over 85% being singletons. This specimen was peripheral blood, taken on day 0 of AZD1222 vaccination. The receptors were gathered from an adult in good health.

V is TRBV30 and J is TRBJ1-2; a weak D match, TRBD1 (5 bases). V lost 4 bases, J lost 8 bases, and 20 bases lay in between. Germline CDR1 GTSNPN, CDR2 SVGIG (reference sequence). CDR3 length: 14 residues. The CDR3 is CAWILIRGKGGYTF. The CDR3 DNA follows: TGTGCCTGGATTCTCATTCGGGGCAAAGGAGGCTACACCTTC.

The J gene is TRBJ1-2, the V gene TRBV24-1; D is possibly TRBD1 (5 bases). Germline loops: CDR1 KGHDR, CDR2 SFDVKD. Between the trimmed V and J ends, which lost 5 bases and 8 bases, there was a span of 11 bases. The CDR3 has 12 amino acids. CDR3 nucleotides: TGTGCCACCAGTGGCAGCGGGGACGGCTACACCTTC. It translates to CATSGSGDGYTF.

The chain employs TRBV6-4 and TRBJ2-7; D is uncertain. This CDR3 has 15 residues. Between the trimmed V and J ends, which lost 0 bases and 4 bases, there was a span of 13 bases. CDR1 is MRHNA and CDR2 is SNTAGT in the germline V gene. The CDR3 nucleotides are TGTGCCAGCAGTGACTCGGGCCCAGCTCTGTACGAGCAGTACTTC. The encoded protein is CASSDSGPALYEQYF.

This clone was counted a single time. The chain has TRBV19 and TRBJ2-1, with TRBD2 matching 7 bases. CDR1 LNHDA and CDR2 SQIVND come from the germline V gene (reference sequence). The CDR3 is 15 amino acids. V shed 4 bases and J 9 bases; nucleotides not matched to a gene: 12. CDR3 bases: TGTGCCAGTAGTAGGCCAGCGGGAAAAGCGGGTGAGCAGTTCTTC. Protein: CASSRPAGKAGEQFF.

This chain links TRBV10-1 with TRBJ1-2; no reliable D call. Germline values: CDR1 WNHNN, CDR2 SYGVQD (reference sequence). The CDR3 extends over 13 amino acids. Between the trimmed V and J ends, which lost 5 bases and 4 bases, there was a span of 11 bases. The chain's CDR3 is CASSFPGVYGYTF. The CDR3 nucleotides are TGCGCCAGCAGTTTCCCGGGTGTCTATGGCTACACCTTC.

The chain recombines TRBV30 with TRBJ1-2; unclear D gene. The length of the CDR3 is 15 residues. Trimming cost V 0 bases and J 2 bases, with 13 bases left between them. Germline V gene lookup returns CDR1 GTSNPN and CDR2 SVGIG (reference sequence). CDR3 sequence: CAWSVSAARNYGYTF. CDR3 nucleotide sequence: TGTGCCTGGAGTGTATCGGCAGCCCGAAACTATGGCTACACCTTC.

The V gene is TRBV6-5, the J gene TRBJ1-2; no firm D call. The CDR3 consists of 14 residues. Germline CDR1 is MNHEY and CDR2 is SVGAGI. Deletions cut 2 bases from V and 3 bases from J, with 10 bases between. The CDR3 region is CASSYGTSYYGYTF. The CDR3 bases are TGTGCCAGCAGTTACGGCACCTCATACTATGGCTACACCTTC.

The rearrangement uses TRBV30 and TRBJ1-5, with 7 nucleotides matching TRBD1. V dropped 2 bases and J dropped 6; count of bases not matched to a gene: 4. The CDR3 runs 13 residues. Looked up from germline, CDR1 is GTSNPN and CDR2 is SVGIG (reference sequence). Here the CDR3 reads CAWSQSGGQPQHF. The CDR3 DNA reads TGTGCCTGGAGTCAGTCAGGGGGTCAGCCCCAGCATTTT.

The chain uses TRBV6-1 and TRBJ1-4, with D possibly being TRBD1 (6 bases). Germline CDR1 and CDR2: MNHNS and SASEGT. The V end lost 2 bases, the J end lost 8 bases, and 12 bases lay between the germline ends. CDR3 length: 14 amino acids. The CDR3 reads CASSEWGAGEKLFF. Here the CDR3 DNA reads TGTGCCAGCAGTGAATGGGGGGCAGGAGAAAAACTGTTTTTT.

The V call is TRBV24-1, the J call TRBJ1-3; 11 bases map to TRBD1. The junction had 7 bases not matched to a gene; V was cut back by 4 bases and J by 6 bases. The CDR3 length is 16 residues. Germline V gene data show CDR1 as KGHDR and CDR2 as SFDVKD. The CDR3 here is CATSDHRDRGTNTIYF. The DNA of the CDR3 is TGTGCCACCAGTGACCACCGGGACAGGGGGACAAACACCATATATTTT.

This sequence joins TRBV6-5 and TRBJ1-4; 8 bases agree with TRBD1. In germline, CDR1 is MNHEY, CDR2 SVGAGI. J gave up 5 bases and V 0 bases, and 2 bases lay outside the gene matches. This CDR3 is built from 15 residues. CDR3 in DNA: TGTGCCAGCAGTTACTCGACAGGGGAAAATGAAAAACTGTTTTTT. This encodes CASSYSTGENEKLFF.

This clone was detected a few times. The chain joins TRBV7-2 to TRBJ2-7; D uncertain. Germline V lookup: CDR1 SGHTA, CDR2 FQGNSA. Trimming pared 1 base from V and 4 bases from J, leaving 8 bases between. The CDR3 loop spans 13 amino acids. The CDR3, as DNA: TGTGCCAGCAGCTTAGTAGTTCAATACGAGCAGTACTTC. Protein sequence: CASSLVVQYEQYF.

The chain couples TRBV9 to TRBJ1-2; 8 bases are shared with TRBD1. This CDR3 spans 14 amino acids. V shed 2 bases, J shed 4 bases, and the junction held 4 bases outside the gene matches. Germline V gene data show CDR1 as SGDLS and CDR2 as YYNGEE. This CDR3 reads CASSVGQGGYGYTF. CDR3 coding DNA: TGTGCCAGCAGCGTCGGACAGGGAGGCTATGGCTACACCTTC.

Comment on this clone: Mismatch with germline at one junction end may stem from a read error. CDR3 bases: TGTGCTAGCAGCTTAGTCCCGGGACTAGCGGGAGGCACCGGGGAGCTGTTTTTT. Translated, it gives CASSLVPGLAGGTGELFF. This chain connects TRBV7-7 to TRBJ2-2; the match to TRBD2 covers 15 bases. Germline CDR1 reads SSHAT; CDR2 reads FNYEAQ (reference sequence). The CDR3 runs 18 residues.

This rearrangement joins TRBV2 to TRBJ2-2, with 10 bases matching TRBD1. V shed 8 bases, J shed 5 bases, and the junction held 2 bases outside the gene matches. This CDR3 contains 13 residues. Germline-derived CDR1 and CDR2 are SNHLY and FYNNEI. The DNA for the CDR3 is TGTGCCAGCTTGGGACAGGGGACCGGGGAGCTGTTTTTT. Its protein is CASLGQGTGELFF.

The chain couples TRBV5-4 to TRBJ2-3; 11 nucleotides align to TRBD2. The CDR3 runs to 18 residues. Trimming at V came to 6 bases and at J to 1 base, leaving 13 bases not matched to a gene. CDR1 and CDR2 from the germline V gene are SGHNT and YYREEE (reference sequence). The CDR3 loop is CASIDLGTSGDRTDTQYF. In nucleotides, the CDR3 is TGTGCCAGCATCGACCTTGGGACTAGCGGAGATCGCACAGATACGCAGTATTTT.

This clone was detected only once. The chain combines TRBV20-1 with TRBJ2-5; D is undetermined. This CDR3 comprises 11 residues. CDR1 and CDR2 (germline): DFQATT, SNEGSKA (reference sequence). The V end lost 4 bases, the J end lost 5 bases, and 8 bases lay between the germline ends. The DNA of the CDR3 is TGCAGTGCTACCCCTTTGGAGACCCAGTACTTC. It is translated as CSATPLETQYF.

This chain connects TRBV11-2 to TRBJ2-7; a weak D match, TRBD2 (5 bases). V shed 7 bases and J shed 4 bases, with 8 bases lying between them. Germline-derived CDR1 and CDR2 are SGHAT and FQNNGV. The CDR3 loop spans 11 amino acids. This CDR3 is CASTTGYEQYF. In DNA form, the CDR3 reads TGTGCCAGCACCACGGGGTACGAGCAGTACTTC.

In the case of this clone: One end of the junction fails to match germline, which may point to a read error. V is TRBV7-2 and J is TRBJ1-6, with D uncertain. CDR1 and CDR2 (germline): SGHTA, FQGNSA. The CDR3 has 14 residues. The DNA for the CDR3 is TGTGCCAGCTGCTTAAGGTCTATTAGTTCACCCCTCCACTTT. It specifies CASCLRSISSPLHF.

The rearrangement joins TRBV5-1 to TRBJ1-6; no firm D call. CDR3 size: 14 residues. Germline CDR1 SGHRS, CDR2 YFSETQ. V lost 4 bases, J lost 7 bases, and 12 bases lay in between. CDR3 nucleotide sequence: TGCGCCAGCAGCCTCGAAGAAGGGAATTCACCCCTCCACTTT. As protein: CASSLEEGNSPLHF.

This chain links TRBV20-1 with TRBJ1-3; D is uncertain. Trimming took off 6 bases at V and 6 bases at J, with 9 bases between the two ends. The germline CDR1 and CDR2 sequences are DFQATT and SNEGSKA (reference sequence). The CDR3 sequence is 11 residues long. CDR3 amino acids: CSASAVNTIYF. DNA for the CDR3: TGCAGTGCCAGCGCAGTAAACACCATATATTTT.

V usage is TRBV12-3 or TRBV12-4 and J usage is TRBJ1-2; D is unresolved. The CDR3 is 13 residues long. Between the trimmed V and J ends, which lost 6 bases and 0 bases, there was a span of 8 bases. The CDR3 sequence is CASSPNTNYGYTF. The DNA of the CDR3 is TGTGCCAGCAGCCCGAACACTAACTATGGCTACACCTTC.

This rearrangement joins TRBV10-3 to TRBJ2-7, with D unresolved. The CDR3 length is 12 residues. Germline values: CDR1 ENHRY, CDR2 SYGVKD. The V end lost 6 bases, the J end lost 6 bases, and 12 bases lay between the germline ends. CDR3 coding DNA: TGTGCCATCAGCGGACCCGGAGCCGAGCAGTACTTC. The encoded protein is CAISGPGAEQYF.

This rearrangement joins TRBV7-8 to TRBJ2-7; 9 bases are a match to TRBD2. The V gene's germline CDR1 is SGHVS and CDR2 FQNEAQ. This CDR3 has 15 amino acids. V lost 5 bases and J lost 3; bases outside the gene matches: 8. This CDR3 is CASSPRLAVLYEQYF. DNA for the CDR3: TGTGCCAGCAGCCCCCGACTAGCGGTTCTCTACGAGCAGTACTTC.

The chain joins TRBV7-8 to TRBJ1-2, with D perhaps matching TRBD1 (5 bases). V was pared by 5 bases and J by 0 bases, with 7 bases between. The CDR3 runs to 13 residues. Germline V gene sequence: CDR1 SGHVS, CDR2 FQNEAQ. This chain's CDR3 is CASSPGTNYGYTF. For the CDR3, the DNA is TGTGCCAGCAGCCCAGGGACTAACTATGGCTACACCTTC.